A single sample is the source of the 10 T cell receptor beta chains below, sequenced in a study of shared clonotypes between healthy human individuals. Using immunoSEQ multiplex PCR, the repertoire was profiled, and TCRdb retains in-frame clones only, with some absent. Altogether 2 million or so clones are present, around 96% being singletons, with the ten largest covering around 1.1%. In the naive CD8 group, cells lacked CD45RO and were positively selected for CCR7, so terminally differentiated effector memory CD45RA+ cells were left out. Sequencing used naive CD8+ T cells sorted from blood. The receptors here all came from a man between 18 and 35 years old in good health.

This chain links TRBV6-5 with TRBJ2-7; TRBD1 is a possible D gene (5 bases). CDR3 size: 11 residues. CDR1 is MNHEY and CDR2 is SVGAGI in the germline V gene. Trimming shortened V by 5 bases and J by 7 bases, and 9 bases separated the two germline ends. CDR3 protein: CASSQNREQYF. DNA for the CDR3: TGTGCCAGCAGTCAAAACAGGGAGCAGTACTTC.

This clone turned up a few times. The CDR3 spells CAWSVNTRGYTF. The CDR3, as DNA: TGTGCCTGGAGTGTAAATACTCGGGGCTACACCTTC. This sequence joins TRBV30 and TRBJ1-2; no firm D call. Germline CDR1 is GTSNPN and CDR2 is SVGIG (reference sequence). V shed 0 bases and J shed 8 bases, with 10 bases lying between them. This CDR3 has 12 residues.

V usage is TRBV5-6 and J usage is TRBJ2-4, with D possibly being TRBD1 (5 bases). The CDR3 sequence is 13 residues long. V was trimmed by 0 bases and J by 7 bases, leaving 8 bases between them. Germline values: CDR1 SGHDT, CDR2 YYEEEE. CDR3 bases: TGTGCCAGCAGCTTGGAAGGGGTTAACATTCAGTACTTC. This codes for CASSLEGVNIQYF.

This chain links TRBV29-1 with TRBJ2-3; no firm D call. The V and J ends lost 2 bases and 0 bases respectively, with 9 bases between them. Germline CDR1 reads SQVTM; CDR2 reads ANQGSEA. This CDR3 has 14 amino acids. Here the CDR3 reads CSVEYYSSTDTQYF. The CDR3 DNA follows: TGCAGCGTTGAATATTACAGCAGCACAGATACGCAGTATTTT.

This chain connects TRBV27 to TRBJ2-3; no reliable D call. Germline V gives CDR1 MNHEY, CDR2 SMNVEV (reference sequence). This CDR3 has 14 amino acids. V was clipped by 3 bases and J by 1 base, with 8 bases between them. The CDR3 sequence is CASSFVWRTDTQYF. The CDR3 DNA is TGTGCCAGCAGTTTCGTATGGCGCACAGATACGCAGTATTTT.

This chain connects TRBV11-1 to TRBJ1-1, with D tentatively TRBD1 (5 bases). Trimming cost V 4 bases and J 6 bases, with 12 bases left between them. The CDR3 has 13 amino acids. The germline V gene has CDR1 SGHAT and CDR2 FQDESV (reference sequence). The CDR3 reads CASSYNGASEAFF. For the CDR3, the DNA is TGTGCCAGCAGCTACAACGGGGCTTCTGAAGCTTTCTTT.

The CDR3 nucleotides are TGTGCCAGCTCACCACCTCAGGAGGGGTCCTACGAGCAGTACTTC. Encoded protein: CASSPPQEGSYEQYF. This chain links TRBV18 with TRBJ2-7, with a tentative D call TRBD2 (6 bases). Germline V gene data show CDR1 as KGHSH and CDR2 as LQKENI. The V gene lost 0 bases and the J gene lost 1 base, with 10 bases spanning the gap. This CDR3 has 15 residues. Full variable domain (remainder filled in from reference TRBV18 and TRBJ2-7): NAGVMQNPRHLVRRRGQEARLRCSPMKGHSHVYWYRQLPEEGLKFMVYLQKENIIDESGMPKERFSAEFPKEGPSILRIQQVVRGDSAAYFCASSPPQEGSYEQYFGPGTRLTVT.

This sequence joins TRBV30 and TRBJ2-5, with a tentative D call TRBD2 (7 bases). Trimming shortened V by 0 bases and J by 5 bases, and 19 bases separated the two germline ends. Germline lookup yields CDR1 GTSNPN and CDR2 SVGIG (reference sequence). The CDR3 length is 16 residues. CDR3 sequence: CAWSVLGEGVRETQYF. The CDR3 coding sequence is TGTGCCTGGAGTGTTCTGGGGGAGGGGGTTAGGGAGACCCAGTACTTC.

The chain links TRBV10-3 to TRBJ1-1; no clear D. Per germline, CDR1 ENHRY and CDR2 SYGVKD. V lost 3 bases, J lost 0 bases, and 5 bases lay in between. The CDR3 totals 13 residues. The CDR3 DNA is TGTGCCATCAGTGACTCCCTGAACACTGAAGCTTTCTTT. Amino acid sequence: CAISDSLNTEAFF.

The chain employs TRBV5-1 and TRBJ1-6; TRBD1 might be the D (5 bases). The V and J ends lost 5 bases and 0 bases respectively, with 18 bases between them. CDR3 length: 18 amino acids. CDR1 and CDR2 from the germline V gene are SGHRS and YFSETQ. The CDR3 coding sequence is TGCGCCAGCAGTGCCCCGACAGACATGAGCTCCTATAATTCACCCCTCCACTTT. Translating it yields CASSAPTDMSSYNSPLHF.